This entry describes one TCR gamma chain. The target of this receptor is not known. No much larger clone is present one base from it, and per-base qualities are unavailable. Trimming accounts for 1 base at V and 3 bases at J, while the number of junction bases matched to no gene is 6. From the cysteine up to the phenylalanine, the CDR3 has a length of 14 residues. The CDR3 DNA has 42 bases and is translated from base 1. Sequences EGSTGY (CDR1) and YDSYTSSV (CDR2) are obtained from the germline V gene. The protocol used for the library was RT-PCR. Sequencing was carried out with an Illumina MiSeq. TCRdb called clones from the public reads with CATT, and repeated DNA sequences were later combined into one row. Present in this sample are roughly 1,300 gamma-chain clones, approximately 60% of which were seen just once. Roughly 5.3% of the sample is held by the ten biggest clonotypes. The sample belongs to a study of gamma-delta T cells after stem cell transplantation (dated by TCRdb to 2016 to 2017).

This sequence was found in a human donor. It is not recorded whose cells these are; they may come from a transplant donor. Material for sequencing was gamma-delta T cells. The receptor chain draws on TRGV4 and TRGJ1 or TRGJ2. TCRdb is silent on the J gene; assignment here came from matching the DNA to germline. CDR3 sequence: CATWDGGIYYKKLF. The nucleotide sequence reads as follows: TGTGCCACCTGGGATGGCGGGATTTATTATAAGAAACTCTTT.